This TCR beta chain comes out of a study of shared clonotypes between healthy human individuals. General study points: An effect of sequencing depth on clonotype sharing among donors was expected. Generally, naive subsets (rather than memory subsets) showed larger estimated richness.

Note on this clone: No antigen is known for it.

Method: immunoSEQ multiplex PCR; TCRdb's copy keeps in-frame clones and lacks some. Of around 2.5 million clones in the sample, 90% to 95% were seen once. The CDR3 consists of 13 residues. From germline, CDR1 is MNHEY and CDR2 SMNVEV (reference sequence). With 5 bases removed from V and 6 bases from J, the gap between germline ends came to 12 bases. The TCR originated in a man between 18 and 35 years old in good health. Some clones in this sample may be carry-over from other donors' samples. The sequencing input was naive CD4+ T cells from PBMCs. Sample subset: CD45RA+ positively selected. The chain links TRBV27 to TRBJ2-3, with D maybe TRBD2 (5 bases). The CDR3 here is CASSTDPGDTQYF. In DNA form, the CDR3 reads TGTGCCAGCAGTACAGACCCGGGGGATACGCAGTATTTT.